This TCR beta chain appears in the sequencing data of a study of T cells after yellow fever vaccination. Regarding the study as a whole: Abundant bulk-derived clonotypes could contaminate FACS-sorted repertoires. Detected again after the booster were most primary-vaccination clones, at 95% to 97% CD4 and approximately 87% CD8. The secondary response was weaker, and its peak arrived faster, on day 5 versus 15.

Germline V lookup: CDR1 SGHDT, CDR2 YYEEEE. The CDR3 runs to 14 residues. V was cut by 2 bases and J by 2 bases, with 10 bases left in between. As regards this clonotype: Its antigen is unknown.

By 5'RACE template switching, TCR cDNA was produced, with a universal primer site and UMIs added in the process. MiXCR was run by TCRdb on the 5' RACE reads, yielding one entry per CDR3 protein. The sample lists 250,000 to 300,000 distinct CDR3 sequences, approximately 8% occurring once. The receptor comes from a man younger than 30 who received the YFV17D yellow fever vaccine. Sequencing was performed on CD4+ T cells sorted from PBMCs, taken 5 days after the yellow fever booster vaccination. This chain links TRBV5-6 with TRBJ1-1, with D unclear. The CDR3 reads CASSLLQLNTEAFF. The CDR3 DNA sequence: TGTGCCAGCAGCTTATTACAGCTAAACACTGAAGCTTTCTTT.